These 17 T cell receptor beta chains were sequenced from one sample in a study of metastatic and nonmetastatic thyroid tumors. Until they underwent thyroid surgery, no patient had received any treatment. TCRdb recomputed clones from the PCR reads via MiXCR. Among around 25,000 clones listed, approximately 24% were seen once. Input material: blood. These receptors all come from a male donor with papillary thyroid cancer or a benign thyroid nodule (not recorded which). Some clones in this sample may be carry-over from other donors' samples.

The rearrangement uses TRBV9 and TRBJ2-7; 13 bases match TRBD2. The CDR3 consists of 15 residues. Germline V gene lookup returns CDR1 SGDLS and CDR2 YYNGEE. Trimming at V came to 4 bases and at J to 3 bases, leaving 4 bases not matched to a gene. The CDR3 DNA reads TGTGCCAGCAGCCTTGGGACTAGCGGGGACTACGAGCAGTACTTC. It translates to CASSLGTSGDYEQYF.

This clone came up many times. This chain joins TRBV11-2 and TRBJ1-3; TRBD1 aligns across 10 bases. This CDR3 is built from 16 residues. Germline V CDR1 and CDR2: SGHAT, FQNNGV. J was trimmed by 8 bases and V by 3 bases; bases with no gene match: 10. Here the CDR3 DNA reads TGTGCCAGCAGCTTCGACGCGGGACAGGGGTTGCACACCATATATTTT. As protein: CASSFDAGQGLHTIYF.

This clone was observed at least ten times. The chain combines TRBV3-1 with TRBJ2-7; possible D gene TRBD2, 5 bases. V was shortened by 4 bases and J by 6 bases, with 13 bases between the two germline ends. Germline V CDR1 and CDR2: LGHDT, YNNKEL (reference sequence). The CDR3 is 13 residues long. CDR3 region: CASSPPTAGEQYF. CDR3 in DNA: TGTGCCAGCAGCCCCCCCACGGCGGGCGAGCAGTACTTC.

V and J are TRBV19 and TRBJ1-5; D perhaps matches TRBD1 (5 bases). This CDR3 has 13 residues. Per germline, CDR1 LNHDA and CDR2 SQIVND (reference sequence). V lost 7 bases, J lost 6 bases, and 13 bases lay in between. The CDR3 is CASNGGGTQPQHF. The CDR3 coding sequence is TGTGCCAGTAACGGGGGTGGCACTCAGCCCCAGCATTTT.

Turning to this clone: The conserved closing phenylalanine or tryptophan is absent in this CDR3, likely reflecting a read error. This sequence joins TRBV24-1 and TRBJ2-2; 7 nucleotides agree with TRBD1. From germline, CDR1 is KGHDR and CDR2 SFDVKD. The V segment lost 7 bases and the J segment 9 bases; nucleotides outside the gene matches: 7. There are 13 residues in the CDR3. The CDR3 bases are TGTGCCACCAGCCGACAGGGAACCCGGGAGCTGTTTTTA. Translating gives CATSRQGTRELFL.

In the case of this clone: One junction end disagrees with the germline gene, perhaps due to a read error. The genes are TRBV20-1 and TRBJ2-7, with D possibly being TRBD2 (6 bases). The CDR3 loop spans 13 amino acids. In germline, CDR1 is DFQATT, CDR2 SNEGSKA (reference sequence). CDR3 nucleotide sequence: TGCAGTGCTAGCCGTCTAGCGTGCTACGATCAGTACTTC. This sequence encodes CSASRLACYDQYF.

This clone has at least ten counts. V gene TRBV18 combines with J gene TRBJ2-1; 8 positions match TRBD2. CDR3 length: 15 amino acids. J was trimmed by 7 bases and V by 2 bases; bases with no gene match: 7. Germline V lookup: CDR1 KGHSH, CDR2 LQKENI. CDR3 protein: CASSPRPGLDNEQFF. The CDR3 DNA reads TGTGCCAGCTCACCAAGGCCGGGACTAGATAATGAGCAGTTCTTC.

The gene calls are TRBV12-3 or TRBV12-4 and TRBJ1-5; maybe TRBD1 (6 bases). Trimming removed 9 bases from V and 1 base from J, with 10 bases in between. The CDR3 runs to 13 residues. The CDR3: CASKTGSNQPQHF. CDR3 coding DNA: TGTGCCAGTAAAACAGGGAGCAATCAGCCCCAGCATTTT.

The rearrangement joins TRBV14 to TRBJ2-7; no definite D call. The germline V gene has CDR1 SGHDN and CDR2 FVKESK. V was pared by 0 bases and J by 4 bases, with 7 bases between. This CDR3 contains 13 residues. The CDR3 sequence is CASSQERFYEQYF. In nucleotides, the CDR3 is TGTGCCAGCAGCCAAGAGAGGTTTTACGAGCAGTACTTC.

The rearrangement uses TRBV20-1 and TRBJ1-3; D unresolved. V was shortened by 3 bases and J by 0 bases, with 9 bases between the two germline ends. Germline V gene lookup returns CDR1 DFQATT and CDR2 SNEGSKA (reference sequence). CDR3 size: 14 residues. Here the CDR3 DNA reads TGCAGTGCTAGTTCCCCCGACTCTGGAAACACCATATATTTT. Protein product: CSASSPDSGNTIYF.

As for this clone: A much larger clone differs from this one at a single base, so this may be a read error. Here the CDR3 omits its conserved ending phenylalanine or tryptophan, so a read error is the likely source. The chain uses TRBV11-3 and TRBJ2-2; TRBD1 matches 8 bases. V was clipped by 5 bases and J by 7 bases; unmatched bases: 6. The germline gives CDR1 SGHNT, CDR2 YENEEA. The CDR3 has 14 residues. DNA for the CDR3: TGTGCCAGCAGCCCCAGGGGGCGCAACGGGGAGCTGTTTTCT. Its protein is CASSPRGRNGELFS.

This clone showed up just a few times. J is TRBJ1-6 and V is TRBV12-3 or TRBV12-4; D ambiguous. Trimming cost V 3 bases and J 8 bases, with 11 bases left between them. CDR3 length equals 14 residues. CDR3 region: CASSFAPRYSPLHF. In DNA form, the CDR3 reads TGTGCCAGCAGTTTTGCTCCCCGATATTCACCCCTCCACTTT.

In its sample, this clone was seen many times. The chain uses TRBV3-1 and TRBJ1-3, with a tentative D call TRBD1 (6 bases). Germline lookup yields CDR1 LGHDT and CDR2 YNNKEL (reference sequence). The CDR3 runs to 17 residues. The V gene lost 4 bases and the J gene lost 0 bases, with 16 bases spanning the gap. CDR3 DNA: TGTGCCAGCAGCCCCAAGTGGCACAGGGCCTCTGGAAACACCATATATTTT. Translating it yields CASSPKWHRASGNTIYF.

In regard to this clone: The junction does not match germline at one end; this may be a read error. The chain uses TRBV28 and TRBJ1-5; 7 bases agree with TRBD1. The germline V gene encodes CDR1 MDHEN and CDR2 SYDVKM. The CDR3 runs 11 residues. The CDR3 DNA sequence: TGTGCCCGCAGGGGGACTCAGCCCCAGGATTTT. Translated: CARRGTQPQDF.

By proportion, this clone is medium-sized. This chain joins TRBV7-2 and TRBJ2-7; D possibly corresponds to TRBD1 (5 bases). V lost 5 bases and J lost 3, with 14 bases in between. Germline V gene lookup returns CDR1 SGHTA and CDR2 FQGNSA. This CDR3 has 14 amino acids. In DNA, the CDR3 is TGTGCCAGCAGCCCCCGGGTAGGGGTCTACGAGCAGTACTTC. Translating it yields CASSPRVGVYEQYF.

This clone was observed many times. V and J are TRBV20-1 and TRBJ2-5, with a weak D call TRBD2 (5 bases). Trimming removed 6 bases at V and 5 bases at J, with 25 bases between. This CDR3 is built from 16 residues. CDR1 is DFQATT and CDR2 is SNEGSKA in the germline V gene (reference sequence). DNA for the CDR3: TGCAGTGCCCCATCTGTGAGGGCCCAAGACTGGGAGACCCAGTACTTC. It codes for CSAPSVRAQDWETQYF.

This clone was counted many times. This sequence joins TRBV10-1 and TRBJ1-5; unclear D gene. From germline, CDR1 is WNHNN and CDR2 SYGVQD (reference sequence). This CDR3 is 14 amino acids long. The germline V and J ends were trimmed by 2 bases and 7 bases, with 12 bases remaining between them. CDR3 sequence (DNA): TGCGCCAGCAGTGAGGGTCCGGCTCGACAGCCCCAGCATTTT. Its translation is CASSEGPARQPQHF.